Sequencing of this TCR beta chain was carried out in a study of OX40 agonist ivuxolimab in advanced cancers. The wider study: Head and neck, renal cell, melanoma or hepatocellular carcinoma were the cancers that dose-escalation patients had. Treatment received earlier with anti-PD-1, anti-PD-L1 or anti-CTLA-4 agents was allowed, and over 30% had some.

This clone is a singleton in its sample. Its antigen remains unknown. Study-wide points: The study observed clonal expansion of CD4+ and CD8+ blood T cells by week 6 at 0.1 to 3.0 mg/kg.

This table comes from immunoSEQ multiplex PCR, and its TCRdb copy is limited to in-frame clones, with some not included. The repertoire holds approximately 74,000 clones, with over 75% as singletons. The sequencing used CD4+ or CD8+ T cells sorted from blood, collected in a trial of the OX40 agonist ivuxolimab. The TCR comes from an adult with an advanced solid tumor such as melanoma, head and neck, liver or kidney cancer.

This chain's CDR3 is CASSLAGWTGELFF. The DNA of the CDR3 is TGTGCCAGCAGCTTAGCGGGGTGGACCGGGGAGCTGTTTTTT. The J gene is TRBJ2-2, the V gene TRBV11-1, with unresolved D. Germline V lookup: CDR1 SGHAT, CDR2 FQDESV (reference sequence). Trimming removed 0 bases from V and 5 bases from J, with 7 bases in between. The CDR3 length is 14 residues. Using reference TRBV11-1 and TRBJ2-2 for the parts outside the CDR3, the full variable domain is EAEVAQSPRYKITEKSQAVAFWCDPISGHATLYWYRQILGQGPELLVQFQDESVVDDSQLPKDRFSAERLKGVDSTLKIQPAELGDSAMYLCASSLAGWTGELFFGEGSRLTVL.